This TCR beta chain is from a study of blood T cell repertoires in COVID-19. J was trimmed by 5 bases and V by 2 bases; bases with no gene match: 6. CDR1 and CDR2 (germline): GTSNPN, SVGIG (reference sequence). The CDR3 is 14 amino acids. Clones were read by immunoSEQ multiplex PCR, and TCRdb kept only the in-frame ones, dropping some. The data show around 42,000 clones, 88% seen once. The sequence was obtained from a human donor in a cohort sampled during active COVID-19. The genes are TRBV30 and TRBJ2-5; 9 positions agree with TRBD2. Sequenced sample: peripheral blood. CDR3 amino acids: CAWSFSGRGETQYF. The CDR3 bases are TGTGCCTGGAGTTTTAGCGGGAGAGGGGAGACCCAGTACTTC.